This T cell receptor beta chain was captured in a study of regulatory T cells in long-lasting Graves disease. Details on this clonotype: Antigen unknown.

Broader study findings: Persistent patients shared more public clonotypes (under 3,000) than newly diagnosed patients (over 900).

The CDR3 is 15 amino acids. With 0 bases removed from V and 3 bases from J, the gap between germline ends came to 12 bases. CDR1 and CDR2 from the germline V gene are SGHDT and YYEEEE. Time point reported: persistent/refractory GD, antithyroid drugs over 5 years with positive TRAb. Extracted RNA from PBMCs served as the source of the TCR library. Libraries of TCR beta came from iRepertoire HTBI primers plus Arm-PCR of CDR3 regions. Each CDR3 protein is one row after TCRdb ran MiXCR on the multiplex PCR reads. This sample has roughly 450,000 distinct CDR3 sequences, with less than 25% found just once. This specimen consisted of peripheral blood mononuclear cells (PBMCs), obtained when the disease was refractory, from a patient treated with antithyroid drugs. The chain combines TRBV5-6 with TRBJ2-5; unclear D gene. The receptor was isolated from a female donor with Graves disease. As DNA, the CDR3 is TGTGCCAGCAGCTTGGTTTCCCTGGGGAAAGAGACCCAGTACTTC. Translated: CASSLVSLGKETQYF.